This T cell receptor delta chain was recorded in a study of gamma-delta T cells after stem cell transplantation. TCRdb applied CATT to the RT-PCR reads for clone calling. The profile shows some 12,000 delta-chain clones, 38% of them singletons. This clone has more than one count but fewer than ten. The sample comprised gamma-delta T cells. The sequence was collected from a human donor. It is not recorded whose cells these are; they may come from a transplant donor.

The CDR3 DNA reads as TGTGCCTCCTCACCCGGAAACCTTCCTACTACTGGGGGATACACCGATAAACTCATCTTT. This translates into CASSPGNLPTTGGYTDKLIF. The chain has TRDV3 and TRDJ1; TRDD3 is a possible D gene (10 bases). The V end was cut by 4 bases, the J end by 0 bases, with 33 bases between. The CDR3 spans 20 residues. Germline V gene sequence: CDR1 TVYSNPD, CDR2 GDNSRS (reference sequence).